The 20 T cell receptor beta chains below come from one sample, sequenced in a study of T cell clonality in common variable immunodeficiency. Study-level results: In common variable immunodeficiency, TCR beta chains reportedly carried fewer deletions and N-nucleotide insertions.

These receptors have no identified antigens. The data were produced by immunoSEQ multiplex PCR, yet TCRdb's version contains in-frame clones alone and is incomplete. The record shows 9,400 or so clones for this sample, with no singletons present. Material for sequencing was peripheral blood mononuclear cells. The receptors were gathered from a human donor with common variable immunodeficiency.

In this sample, this clone turned up many times. From the germline J gene comes the end of the CDR3, since the read stops 3 residues before it. The V gene is TRBV7-7, the J gene TRBJ2-3, with a possible D match to TRBD2 (5 bases). Germline-derived CDR1 and CDR2 are SSHAT and FNYEAQ (reference sequence). Deletions cut 5 bases from V and 2 bases from J, with 8 bases between. This CDR3 region has 13 residues. CDR3: CASSRDYTDTQYF. The sequenced CDR3 bases are TGTGCCAGCAGCCGCGACTACACAGATACG.

This clone was counted many times. The CDR3 goes on 3 residues after the read ends, and that part is filled in from the germline J gene. The genes are TRBV6-2 or TRBV6-3 and TRBJ1-1; D is perhaps TRBD1 (6 bases). In germline, CDR1 is MNHEY, CDR2 SVGEGT. With 4 bases removed from V and 1 base from J, the gap between germline ends came to 10 bases. The CDR3 totals 14 residues. The DNA read from the CDR3 is TGTGCCAGCAGTTTTTCGACAGGGAACACTGAA. The encoded protein is CASSFSTGNTE. The whole CDR3 reads CASSFSTGNTEAFF.

This clone ranks as medium-sized. From the germline J gene comes the end of the CDR3, since the read stops 3 residues before it. The chain couples TRBV18 to TRBJ2-1; 15 nucleotides line up with TRBD2. CDR1 and CDR2 (germline): KGHSH, LQKENI. Unmatched junction bases numbered 4, after V lost 6 bases and J lost 7 bases. The CDR3 runs to 15 residues. The CDR3 sequence is CASSPGTSGRNEQFF. Partial CDR3 DNA: TGTGCCAGCTCCCCAGGGACTAGCGGGAGGAATGAG.

At least ten counts were recorded for this clone. Read data end 3 residues before the CDR3 end; the end is taken from the germline J gene. This chain uses TRBV7-9 with TRBJ1-3; D is unresolved. Trimming left V 2 bases short and J 4 bases short, with 6 bases between. This CDR3 spans 13 amino acids. Germline loops: CDR1 SEHNR, CDR2 FQNEAQ (reference sequence). Partial CDR3 DNA: TGTGCCAGCAGCTTATTCGGGGGAAACACC. Its translation: CASSLFGGNT. The complete CDR3 reads CASSLFGGNTIYF.

This clone was counted many times. Coverage ceases 3 residues before the CDR3 finishes, and the germline J gene fills in the end. The V and J genes are TRBV28 and TRBJ1-4; D unresolved. Germline V gives CDR1 MDHEN, CDR2 SYDVKM. The V end lost 7 bases, the J end lost 0 bases, and 6 bases lay between the germline ends. The CDR3 is made up of 13 amino acids. CDR3 region: CASKGTTNEKLFF. The sequenced CDR3 bases are TGTGCCAGCAAGGGCACAACTAATGAAAAA. The full variable domain, completed using reference TRBV28 and TRBJ1-4, is DVKVTQSSRYLVKRTGEKVFLECVQDMDHENMFWYRQDPGLGLRLIYFSYDVKMKEKGDIPEGYSVSREKKERFSLILESASTNQTSMYLCASKGTTNEKLFFGSGTQLSVL.

The sample holds many counts of this clone. The CDR3 goes on 3 residues after the read ends, and that part is filled in from the germline J gene. The V and J genes are TRBV5-1 and TRBJ2-5, with TRBD1 matching over 9 bases. CDR1 and CDR2 from the germline V gene are SGHRS and YFSETQ. The CDR3 covers 15 residues. The V segment lost 5 bases and the J segment 4 bases; nucleotides outside the gene matches: 9. The covered CDR3 bases are TGCGCCAGCAGGTTACAGGGACAGGGCGGAGAGACC. This sequence encodes CASRLQGQGGET. The entire CDR3 protein reads CASRLQGQGGETQYF.

This clone appeared many times. The read stops 3 residues short of the end of the CDR3; the missing end is completed from the germline J gene. This chain joins TRBV6-2 or TRBV6-3 and TRBJ2-7; D tentatively reads TRBD1 or TRBD2 (6 bases each). The CDR3 runs 15 residues. Germline V gene lookup returns CDR1 MNHEY and CDR2 SVGEGT. V gave up 6 bases and J gave up 4 bases, with 19 bases separating them. CDR3 residues: CASRPVGQGRYEQYF. The sequenced part of the CDR3 DNA is TGTGCCAGCAGACCTGTGGGCCAGGGGAGGTACGAG.

At least ten counts were recorded for this clone. The read comes to an end 3 residues before the CDR3 does, leaving the germline J gene to fill in the end. This chain uses TRBV28 with TRBJ2-4; the match to TRBD1 covers 9 bases. This CDR3 region has 15 residues. Trimming took 5 bases from V and 6 from J; bases not matched to a gene: 8. CDR1 is MDHEN and CDR2 is SYDVKM in the germline V gene. The DNA read from the CDR3 is TGTGCCAGCAGTCTCGCCGGGACAGGGAGAAACATT. Protein: CASSLAGTGRNI. In full, the CDR3 reads CASSLAGTGRNIQYF.

By sample fraction, this clone is medium-sized. The read comes to an end 3 residues before the CDR3 does, leaving the germline J gene to fill in the end. The rearrangement links TRBV19 to TRBJ1-2; 9 bases agree with TRBD1. Trimming removed 6 bases from V and 1 base from J; junction bases left unmatched: 9. Per the germline V gene, CDR1 is LNHDA and CDR2 is SQIVND (reference sequence). The length of the CDR3 is 16 residues. CDR3 DNA (partial): TGTGCCAGTAGGAATTCTCCGGGACAGGGTAACTATGGC. This encodes CASRNSPGQGNYG. The complete CDR3 protein is CASRNSPGQGNYGYTF.

There are many counts of this clone. Mismatch with germline at one junction end may stem from a read error. This chain's CDR3 is CASSQVTADTQYF. The DNA read from the CDR3 is TGCGCCAGCAGCCAAGTAACAGCAGATACG. The chain recombines TRBV4-2 with TRBJ2-3; no clear D. With the read ending 3 residues before the CDR3 end, the germline J gene is used to fill in that end. Germline V lookup: CDR1 LGHNA, CDR2 YNFKEQ. The CDR3 is 13 residues long.

This clone was found many times. With the read ending 3 residues before the CDR3 end, the germline J gene is used to fill in that end. The chain carries TRBV10-3 and TRBJ1-1, with D unclear. The germline V and J ends were trimmed by 4 bases and 3 bases, with 9 bases remaining between them. Germline V gene data show CDR1 as ENHRY and CDR2 as SYGVKD. The length of the CDR3 is 13 residues. CDR3 protein: CAISGNGYTEAFF. The part of the CDR3 DNA that was read is TGTGCCATCAGTGGGAACGGGTACACTGAA.

This clone was seen ten or more times. Sequencing ends 3 residues short of the CDR3 end; the germline J gene provides the rest. The chain links TRBV10-1 to TRBJ1-2; 9 bases are shared with TRBD1. There are 13 residues in the CDR3. Trimming at V came to 8 bases and at J to 2 bases, leaving 3 bases not matched to a gene. Germline V gene sequence: CDR1 WNHNN, CDR2 SYGVQD (reference sequence). CDR3 protein: CASSGTGNYGYTF. The DNA read from the CDR3 is TGCGCCAGCTCCGGGACAGGGAACTATGGC.

This clone was counted between two and nine times. The CDR3 is cut off 3 residues early in the read; its end comes from the germline J gene. V and J are TRBV20-1 and TRBJ1-5; D remains unclear. V lost 6 bases and J lost 2, with 14 bases in between. The CDR3 runs to 14 residues. CDR1 DFQATT and CDR2 SNEGSKA come from the germline V gene (reference sequence). The DNA read from the CDR3 is TGCAGTGCCTCGACACCGAGGGGCAATCAGCCC. Residues: CSASTPRGNQP. The full CDR3 protein reads CSASTPRGNQPQHF.

At least ten counts were recorded for this clone. The missing CDR3 end, 3 residues past where the read stops, is filled in from the germline J gene. This chain connects TRBV12-3 or TRBV12-4 to TRBJ2-1; 7 bases line up with TRBD2. CDR3 length: 15 amino acids. The V segment lost 1 base and the J segment 0 bases; nucleotides outside the gene matches: 0. The CDR3 is CASSLGGGSYNEQFF. The CDR3 bases that were read are TGTGCCAGCAGTTTAGGCGGGGGCTCCTACAATGAG.

This clone came up many times. The CDR3 end is not reached by the read, which stops 3 residues before it; the germline J gene fills it in. The V call is TRBV19, the J call TRBJ2-3, with TRBD2 identical over 8 bases. V gave up 4 bases and J gave up 6 bases; unmatched junction bases: 9. This CDR3 has 15 residues. The germline V gene has CDR1 LNHDA and CDR2 SQIVND (reference sequence). This CDR3 is CASSTSPGGADTQYF. Incomplete CDR3 DNA: TGTGCCAGTAGTACTTCCCCGGGGGGGGCCGATACG.

This clone was found many times. The CDR3 goes on 3 residues after the read ends, and that part is filled in from the germline J gene. V and J are TRBV2 and TRBJ1-4; TRBD1 is a possible D gene (6 bases). With 9 bases removed from V and 3 bases from J, the gap between germline ends came to 14 bases. There are 14 residues in the CDR3. Germline CDR1 is SNHLY and CDR2 is FYNNEI. CDR3 DNA, as far as it was read: TGTGCCAGTTGTCCGGGACAACCTAATGAAAAA. This gives the protein CASCPGQPNEK. The CDR3 in full is CASCPGQPNEKLFF.

This clone was seen at least ten times. The CDR3 end falls 3 residues outside the read, so it is completed with the germline J gene. The V and J genes are TRBV2 and TRBJ1-2; 8 nucleotides match TRBD1. The germline V gene has CDR1 SNHLY and CDR2 FYNNEI. The CDR3 is 13 amino acids. V shed 5 bases and J 5 bases; nucleotides not matched to a gene: 4. The CDR3 bases that were read are TGTGCCAGCAGTACTACAGGGGGGTATGGC. It encodes CASSTTGGYG. In full, the CDR3 reads CASSTTGGYGYTF.

This clone has a handful of counts. From the germline J gene comes the end of the CDR3, since the read stops 3 residues before it. The chain employs TRBV2 and TRBJ2-5; 10 bases are shared with TRBD1. CDR1 is SNHLY and CDR2 is FYNNEI in the germline V gene. Trimming removed 6 bases from V and 6 bases from J; junction bases left unmatched: 7. The CDR3 has 14 amino acids. The CDR3 region is CASRRDRGDKTQYF. The CDR3 DNA, read in part, is TGTGCCAGCAGGAGGGACAGGGGAGACAAGACC.

This clone ranks as medium-sized. The CDR3 is cut off 3 residues early in the read; its end comes from the germline J gene. The chain couples TRBV23-1 to TRBJ2-3; no reliable D call. TRBV23-1 is known as an ORF, though its function is uncertain. V shed 4 bases and J shed 0 bases, with 17 bases lying between them. CDR3 length: 17 amino acids. CDR3 DNA (partial): TGCGCCAGCAGTCCCCCGTGCTTAGCCGCTAGCACAGATACG. It specifies CASSPPCLAASTDT. From start to end, the CDR3 is CASSPPCLAASTDTQYF.

By share of the sample, this clone is medium-sized (0.01 to 0.1%). Other nucleotide sequences from this sample produce the same CDR3. CDR3 DNA (partial): TGTGCCAGCTCACCACCCAGGCCCTCGGATGAG. Protein: CASSPPRPSDE. The entire CDR3 protein is CASSPPRPSDEQFF. The chain couples TRBV18 to TRBJ2-1, with no clear D. The read terminates 3 residues before the CDR3 end, so the remaining end is supplied by the germline J gene. The V and J ends lost 0 bases and 8 bases respectively, with 11 bases between them. Germline V gene sequence: CDR1 KGHSH, CDR2 LQKENI. This CDR3 region has 14 residues.